A selection of T cell receptor beta chains follows, all from one sample in a study of T cell repertoires in cytomegalovirus infection. What these receptors recognize is not known. From the reads, TCRdb called clonotypes with MiXCR, one entry per CDR3 protein. This sample yields about 830,000 distinct CDR3 sequences, of which about 30% are seen a single time; around 12% belongs to the top ten. Source: cultured CD8+ T cells from PBMCs, taken from culture after CMV antigen stimulation. These receptors were taken from a human donor in good health (CMV status not recorded). Some clones in this sample may be carry-over from other donors' samples. CDR3s include the opening cysteine and the closing phenylalanine or tryptophan. D genes are given only for firm matches. For some rows the clone size is stated as once, few or many, or as a class when expanded; others skip it.

CDR3 DNA: TGTGCCAGCAGCCCCAGCCCTAGACAGTCCGAACTTTACAATGAGCAGTTCTTC; CDR3 protein: CASSPSPRQSELYNEQFF; clone size: many; V gene: TRBV7-9; D gene: -; J gene: TRBJ2-1
CDR3 DNA: TGTGCCAGCATTTGGGGCCAAGAGACCCAGTACTTC; CDR3 protein: CASIWGQETQYF; clone size: -; V gene: TRBV2; D gene: -; J gene: TRBJ2-5
CDR3 DNA: TGTGCCAGCAGCAACCGGGCCCTCTCAGCTGAGCAGTTCTTC; CDR3 protein: CASSNRALSAEQFF; clone size: few; V gene: TRBV28; D gene: -; J gene: TRBJ2-1
CDR3 DNA: TGTGCCAGCAGCTTAGGGCGGGGGCCGGCCTACGAGCAGTACTTC; CDR3 protein: CASSLGRGPAYEQYF; clone size: -; V gene: TRBV7-6; D gene: -; J gene: TRBJ2-7
CDR3 DNA: TGCAGTGCTAGGGGCCGCTACGAGCAGTACTTC; CDR3 protein: CSARGRYEQYF; clone size: -; V gene: TRBV20-1; D gene: -; J gene: TRBJ2-7
CDR3 DNA: TGTGCCAGCAGTCCCCGAAAACAGGGGGCGAATCTTTATGGCTACACCTTC; CDR3 protein: CASSPRKQGANLYGYTF; clone size: -; V gene: TRBV27; D gene: TRBD1; J gene: TRBJ1-2
CDR3 DNA: TGCGCCAGCAGCCAAGGGAAGTTTAACCGATCACCCCTCCACTTT; CDR3 protein: CASSQGKFNRSPLHF; clone size: few; V gene: TRBV4-1; D gene: -; J gene: TRBJ1-6
CDR3 DNA: TGTGCCAGCATTGGAGGGGCAGACCATGATACGCAGTATTTT; CDR3 protein: CASIGGADHDTQYF; clone size: -; V gene: TRBV28; D gene: -; J gene: TRBJ2-3
CDR3 DNA: TGTGCCAGCAGCTCCGACAGGGTGCCAGATACGCAGTATTTT; CDR3 protein: CASSSDRVPDTQYF; clone size: few; V gene: TRBV7-8; D gene: TRBD1; J gene: TRBJ2-3
CDR3 DNA: TGTGCCAGCAGCTTAAAGGGGGGGGGGAGAGTTACTGAAGCTTTCTTT; CDR3 protein: CASSLKGGGRVTEAFF; clone size: many; V gene: TRBV7-6; D gene: -; J gene: TRBJ1-1
CDR3 DNA: TGTGCCAGCAGTTCCAGTGACAGCACCTATGGCTACACCTTC; CDR3 protein: CASSSSDSTYGYTF; clone size: -; V gene: TRBV27; D gene: -; J gene: TRBJ1-2
CDR3 DNA: TGTGCCAGCAGCTTAGTCTCAGGCTCTGGATTACGGGGCTACACCTTC; CDR3 protein: CASSLVSGSGLRGYTF; clone size: many; V gene: TRBV7-8; D gene: -; J gene: TRBJ1-2
CDR3 DNA: TGTGCCAGTAGTGCAACAGGGGCCTATGGCTACACCTTC; CDR3 protein: CASSATGAYGYTF; clone size: once; V gene: TRBV19; D gene: TRBD1; J gene: TRBJ1-2
CDR3 DNA: TGTGCCAGCAGCCGGGGCCTAGGGGCAGATACGCAGTATTTT; CDR3 protein: CASSRGLGADTQYF; clone size: many; V gene: TRBV12-3/TRBV12-4; D gene: -; J gene: TRBJ2-3
CDR3 DNA: TGTGCCAGTAGTAAACAGGGGGCCTATGGCTACACCTTC; CDR3 protein: CASSKQGAYGYTF; clone size: few; V gene: TRBV19; D gene: TRBD1; J gene: TRBJ1-2
CDR3 DNA: TGTGCCAGCAGTATCAGGGGTCCCTACAATGAGCAGTTCTTC; CDR3 protein: CASSIRGPYNEQFF; clone size: -; V gene: TRBV27; D gene: -; J gene: TRBJ2-1
CDR3 DNA: TGTGCCAGCAGCGCTACGGAGGGACCGAACACTGAAGCTTTCTTT; CDR3 protein: CASSATEGPNTEAFF; clone size: few; V gene: TRBV7-6; D gene: -; J gene: TRBJ1-1
CDR3 DNA: TGTGCCAGCAGCGACTTTGGGGGACAGGGCTACGAGCAGTACTTC; CDR3 protein: CASSDFGGQGYEQYF; clone size: few; V gene: TRBV6-1; D gene: TRBD1; J gene: TRBJ2-7
CDR3 DNA: TGCGCCAGCAGCTTGGAGGGGCAGGGTGAGACCCAGTACTTC; CDR3 protein: CASSLEGQGETQYF; clone size: -; V gene: TRBV5-1; D gene: -; J gene: TRBJ2-5
CDR3 DNA: TGTGCCAGCAGTTTATCGATGATAGCTGGGACAGGACCAATGGACTATGGCTACACCTTC; CDR3 protein: CASSLSMIAGTGPMDYGYTF; clone size: -; V gene: TRBV27; D gene: TRBD1; J gene: TRBJ1-2
CDR3 DNA: TGTGCCAGCAGTTTTAGCCTAGAGAGGGTGAACACCGGGGAGCTGTTTTTT; CDR3 protein: CASSFSLERVNTGELFF; clone size: -; V gene: TRBV12-3/TRBV12-4; D gene: -; J gene: TRBJ2-2
CDR3 DNA: TGTGCCAGCAGCTTAACCGAGACTAGCGGGGGAGAGCAGTTCTTC; CDR3 protein: CASSLTETSGGEQFF; clone size: few; V gene: TRBV7-9; D gene: TRBD2; J gene: TRBJ2-1
CDR3 DNA: TGTGCCAGCAGTTCCCTCCAGAGGAGCAATCAGCCCCAGCATTTT; CDR3 protein: CASSSLQRSNQPQHF; clone size: few; V gene: TRBV27; D gene: -; J gene: TRBJ1-5
CDR3 DNA: TGTGCCAGCAGCTCAACCTACACCGGGGAGCTGTTTTTT; CDR3 protein: CASSSTYTGELFF; clone size: few; V gene: TRBV7-8; D gene: -; J gene: TRBJ2-2
CDR3 DNA: TGTGCCAGCACCCCCGGGACAGGTGCCTACTATGGCTACACCTTC; CDR3 protein: CASTPGTGAYYGYTF; clone size: few; V gene: TRBV6-1; D gene: TRBD1; J gene: TRBJ1-2
CDR3 DNA: TGTGCCAGCAGCTCACCTGCACCCGGAAGAACTGAAGCTTTCTTT; CDR3 protein: CASSSPAPGRTEAFF; clone size: few; V gene: TRBV7-9; D gene: -; J gene: TRBJ1-1
CDR3 DNA: TGTGCCAGCTCCGGGACAGGGGGCGTGGTGGCGCAGTATTTT; CDR3 protein: CASSGTGGVVAQYF; clone size: -; V gene: TRBV27; D gene: TRBD1; J gene: TRBJ2-3
CDR3 DNA: TGTGCCAGCAGTGAATGGGACAGTTATAATTCACCCCTCCACTTT; CDR3 protein: CASSEWDSYNSPLHF; clone size: -; V gene: TRBV2; D gene: TRBD1; J gene: TRBJ1-6
CDR3 DNA: TGTGCCACCAGCAGAGCCGCATCCGAGGGTACGGGCTCTGGAAACACCATATATTTT; CDR3 protein: CATSRAASEGTGSGNTIYF; clone size: few; V gene: TRBV15; D gene: -; J gene: TRBJ1-3
CDR3 DNA: TGTGCCAGCAGTTTAGGGCAGTGGGGCTACACCTTC; CDR3 protein: CASSLGQWGYTF; clone size: -; V gene: TRBV12-3/TRBV12-4; D gene: -; J gene: TRBJ1-2
CDR3 DNA: TGTGCCAGCAGTTTCTGGGGGGGCGAAGATAACACTGAAGCTTTCTTT; CDR3 protein: CASSFWGGEDNTEAFF; clone size: many; V gene: TRBV12-3/TRBV12-4; D gene: -; J gene: TRBJ1-1
CDR3 DNA: TGTGCCAGCAGTTTATCGTGGGGGGAGCAGTTCTTC; CDR3 protein: CASSLSWGEQFF; clone size: -; V gene: TRBV27; D gene: -; J gene: TRBJ2-1
CDR3 DNA: TGTGCCAGCAGCGTAAGGACCTCTAGCACAGATACGCAGTATTTT; CDR3 protein: CASSVRTSSTDTQYF; clone size: -; V gene: TRBV9; D gene: -; J gene: TRBJ2-3
CDR3 DNA: TGTGCCACCAGCAGCCCTCTCCTGACTAGCGGCGTGGCAGATACGCAGTATTTT; CDR3 protein: CATSSPLLTSGVADTQYF; clone size: -; V gene: TRBV15; D gene: TRBD2; J gene: TRBJ2-3
CDR3 DNA: TGTGCCAGCAGCCCGACAGGGAATGAGCAGTTCTTC; CDR3 protein: CASSPTGNEQFF; clone size: many; V gene: TRBV12-3/TRBV12-4; D gene: TRBD1; J gene: TRBJ2-1
CDR3 DNA: TGCAGTGCTCTGGACGACTTTGGCTCCTATAATTCACCCCTCCACTTT; CDR3 protein: CSALDDFGSYNSPLHF; clone size: -; V gene: TRBV20-1; D gene: -; J gene: TRBJ1-6
CDR3 DNA: TGTGCCAGCAGCTTATCTAGGGGGGGCACAGATACGCAGTATTTT; CDR3 protein: CASSLSRGGTDTQYF; clone size: -; V gene: TRBV27; D gene: -; J gene: TRBJ2-3
CDR3 DNA: TGTGCCAGCAGTTTAACGTCGGGCCCAGGGACCAATCAGCCCCAGCATTTT; CDR3 protein: CASSLTSGPGTNQPQHF; clone size: -; V gene: TRBV27; D gene: -; J gene: TRBJ1-5
CDR3 DNA: TGTGCCAGCAGCCGTGGGACAGGGTTGAACACTGAAGCTTTCTTT; CDR3 protein: CASSRGTGLNTEAFF; clone size: few; V gene: TRBV11-3; D gene: TRBD1; J gene: TRBJ1-1
CDR3 DNA: TGTGCCATCAGTCGGAGAGATACAGGGGCCGAGGGCCTATACAATGAGCAGTTCTTC; CDR3 protein: CAISRRDTGAEGLYNEQFF; clone size: few; V gene: TRBV10-3; D gene: TRBD1; J gene: TRBJ2-1
CDR3 DNA: TGTGTCAGCAGGCCTAGCGGGGGGGCAAATGAGCAGTTCTTC; CDR3 protein: CVSRPSGGANEQFF; clone size: -; V gene: TRBV5-6; D gene: TRBD2; J gene: TRBJ2-1
CDR3 DNA: TGTGCCAGCAGTGAAGCTAGGCAGCTCAACACTGAAGCTTTCTTT; CDR3 protein: CASSEARQLNTEAFF; clone size: -; V gene: TRBV6-1; D gene: -; J gene: TRBJ1-1
CDR3 DNA: TGCAGCGTCCGTAGGGTTAGGACCCCCCGGGGCACTGAAGCTTTCTTT; CDR3 protein: CSVRRVRTPRGTEAFF; clone size: -; V gene: TRBV29-1; D gene: -; J gene: TRBJ1-1
CDR3 DNA: TGTGCCAGCAGTTTAGACAGGGGGCTTTTCGATTCACCCCTCCACTTT; CDR3 protein: CASSLDRGLFDSPLHF; clone size: few; V gene: TRBV27; D gene: TRBD1; J gene: TRBJ1-6
CDR3 DNA: TGTGCCAGTAGTATAGGGACAGGGACAGATACGCAGTATTTT; CDR3 protein: CASSIGTGTDTQYF; clone size: -; V gene: TRBV19; D gene: TRBD1; J gene: TRBJ2-3
CDR3 DNA: TGTGCCACCAGTGATTTGATGAGTACGCAGTATTTT; CDR3 protein: CATSDLMSTQYF; clone size: -; V gene: TRBV24-1; D gene: -; J gene: TRBJ2-3
CDR3 DNA: TGTGCCAGCAGCCCCCCGACGGTCTCGGGGACCCAGTACTTC; CDR3 protein: CASSPPTVSGTQYF; clone size: many; V gene: TRBV7-2; D gene: -; J gene: TRBJ2-5
CDR3 DNA: TGTGCCAGCAGCCTTAGCGGGGCGTACAATGAGCAGTTCTTC; CDR3 protein: CASSLSGAYNEQFF; clone size: many; V gene: TRBV7-6; D gene: TRBD2; J gene: TRBJ2-1
CDR3 DNA: TGCAGTGCTAGAGATCCCCCGACAGGAGACACCGGGGAGCTGTTTTTT; CDR3 protein: CSARDPPTGDTGELFF; clone size: -; V gene: TRBV20-1; D gene: -; J gene: TRBJ2-2
CDR3 DNA: TGTGCCAGCAGCATAAACCCCCCAGGGCCCTCCTACGAGCAGTACTTC; CDR3 protein: CASSINPPGPSYEQYF; clone size: -; V gene: TRBV5-6; D gene: -; J gene: TRBJ2-7